This TCR beta chain comes out of a study of blood T cell repertoires in COVID-19 (dated by TCRdb to the early 2020s). Context from the whole study: Samples from collaborators originated in the United States, Italy and Spain and spanned both the acute and convalescent phases of COVID-19. The prospective study material was composed of cDNA or gDNA derived from T cells, B-cell-depleted T cells, or PBMCs. Deeply sampled blood TCRbeta repertoires from subjects exposed to, actively infected with, or recovered from COVID-19 were included in the dataset. A freely available public database, intended as a resource for researchers studying the immune response to SARS-CoV-2, is where the repertoires were released. The samples were drawn from the first 160 participants of the ongoing ImmuneRACE study and from 1,254 subjects provided by 6 global collaborators. Nearly every sample came with metadata listing a de-identified subject ID, COVID-19 status, age in years and sex. Where available, HLA class I and class II types were taken from metadata supplied by the sample provider and were not determined by assay-based typing. The paper as a whole reports these results and caveats: The quantity of clinical and demographic metadata differed by source and by participant and was supplied without curation.

Details on this clone: This receptor's antigen is unknown. No base quality information exists; no much larger clone differs at one position.

One collaborating source in Seattle enrolled patients while the patients were actively infected and followed the patients over time throughout the course of disease. The collaborating institutions used their own protocols to collect whole blood in K2EDTA tubes. For TCRbeta analysis, collaborator samples were shipped as frozen whole blood, as isolated PBMCs, or as DNA extracted from either sample type. TCRbeta CDR3 regions were amplified from genomic DNA using the immunoSEQ Assay, a bias-controlled multiplex PCR. In the paper's pipeline: Within the assay, amplification of reference gene primers was used to estimate how many nucleated cells each sample contained. Sequence reads were collapsed and filtered to measure the absolute abundance of every unique TCRbeta CDR3 rearrangement. For each sample, productive Simpson clonality was calculated as the square root of Simpson's diversity index across productive rearrangements. Entries here come from immuneACCESS through TCRdb and include only in-frame sequences with V and J called. Some clones fail to appear in such tables; in the studies checked, an unresolved V gene covers under half of the shortfall, and the cause of the remainder is unknown. D and trimming come from the DNA, and the V and J calls and clone size come from that table. The sample data list about 38,000 clones, and about 76% of these were observed just once. The ten largest account for roughly a tenth of the sample.

The CDR3 covers 16 residues, taking in both the cysteine and the phenylalanine. The DNA shown is the 48-base CDR3, in frame from base 1. Reading the germline V gene gives CDR1 SGHRS and CDR2 YFSETQ. The germline V end is reduced by 4 bases and the J end by 8 bases; junction bases left unmatched: 17. The receptor was derived from a man between 65 and 85 years old with COVID-19, enrolled during active disease. Sequenced sample: peripheral blood. The chain was built from TRBV5-1 and TRBJ1-1; 7 of the junction bases match TRBD1. CDR3 protein: CASSPTGVPRNGEAFF. The bases read TGCGCCAGCAGCCCAACAGGGGTTCCTAGGAATGGAGAAGCTTTCTTT.